This T cell receptor (beta chain) was observed in a study of T-cell reconstitution after alpha-beta-depleted transplantation in children. The library targeted TCRbeta and was prepared with unique molecular identifiers. TCRdb reprocessed the PCR reads with MiXCR, giving one entry per CDR3 protein. The sample lists just under 150,000 distinct CDR3 sequences; 8.8% were seen once. This clonotype was recorded many times. What it binds is unknown. Between the trimmed V and J ends, which lost 7 bases and 7 bases, there was a span of 16 bases. Germline V gene lookup returns CDR1 SEHNR and CDR2 FQNEAQ (reference sequence). The CDR3 length is 13 residues. Whole-study findings and limits: Surviving recipient cells, namely T cells and thymic progenitors, were the source of high day-60 TCRbeta diversity in some patients. Reportedly, roughly two months post-transplant, alpha-beta T cells arose from several hundred expanded graft clones. By one year post-transplant, T-cell counts and diversity largely arose from T cells that were newly produced.

The chain combines TRBV7-9 with TRBJ2-5; D might be TRBD2 (5 bases). The material was PBMCs, mostly from graft donor cells, obtained 180 days after TCRalphabeta/CD19-depleted stem cell transplant. The TCR sequence derives from a female patient aged 2-15 years who had a stem cell transplant for congenital amegakaryocytic thrombocytopenia, so the T cells may come from the graft donor. The CDR3 spells CASTDPFRGTQYF. The CDR3 DNA is TGTGCCAGCACCGACCCCTTCCGGGGGACCCAGTACTTC.